This T cell receptor (beta chain) was documented in a study of long-term antiretroviral therapy in people with HIV. Study background: Initial samples were collected about a decade before the 2015 immediate-ART recommendation.

Each donor provided at least one pre-ART PBMC sample and at least two post-ART PBMC samples. HIV-positive participants all received treatment in the United States. CDR1 is MGHDK, CDR2 SYGVNS, per germline. The V and J ends lost 3 bases and 8 bases respectively, with 11 bases between them. The CDR3 is 14 residues long. Study-wide points: Whereas controls had wider CDR3 length ranges, HIV repertoires had narrower ones.

A note on this clone: The antigen is unknown.

The authors ran the immunoSEQ assay, v3.0, at survey level. This table comes from immunoSEQ multiplex PCR, and its TCRdb copy is limited to in-frame clones, with some not included. This sample yields some 9,600 clones, of which less than 90% are seen a single time; 9.3% belongs to the top ten. The clonotype originates from a man aged 30 to 45 with HIV. Sample: unsorted PBMCs, taken 0.3 years before starting antiretroviral therapy. This chain joins TRBV25-1 and TRBJ1-6; a weak D match, TRBD1 (6 bases). DNA of the CDR3: TGTGCCAGCAGTGATTGGACAGTAGATTCACCCCTCCACTTT. This codes for CASSDWTVDSPLHF.